This T cell receptor beta chain was obtained from a study of blood T cell repertoires in COVID-19. Looking at the study overall: The samples span acute and convalescent COVID-19 from the United States, Italy and Spain. PBMCs, B-cell-depleted T cells, or T cells provided the cDNA or gDNA that made up the material.

The sample holds a few counts of this clone. Per germline, CDR1 LNHDA and CDR2 SQIVND (reference sequence). The CDR3 has 14 amino acids. V dropped 4 bases and J dropped 4; count of bases not matched to a gene: 7. TCRdb's copy holds only in-frame clones and misses some; the assay was immunoSEQ multiplex PCR. Here the sample spans some 60,000 clones, 91% being singletons. The sequenced sample consisted of peripheral blood. This clonotype was sampled from a man aged 55 to 70 with acute or convalescent COVID-19. The chain employs TRBV19 and TRBJ2-7; TRBD1 matches 7 bases. CDR3 protein: CASSTRDRFYEQYF. CDR3 DNA sequence: TGTGCCAGTAGTACAAGGGACAGATTTTACGAGCAGTACTTC.